This T cell receptor (beta chain) was sequenced for a study of blood T cells in healthy people across ages. Study-level results: Age advanced and TCR beta diversity per million T cells fell, roughly linearly. Considered underestimates were the diversity estimates obtained from one million T cells.

This CDR3 spans 13 amino acids. V lost 3 bases to trimming and J lost 6 bases, with 9 bases between them. Worth noting for this clonotype: Its antigen is currently unknown.

Primers used in a second PCR of about 6 to 11 cycles were a sample-barcoded 5' primer and a J-beta primer mix. All samples gave at least 2.5 million CDR3-containing paired-end reads. TCRdb itself ran the 5' RACE reads through MiXCR, one entry per CDR3 protein. The repertoire holds about 1.7 million distinct CDR3 sequences, with roughly 30% as singletons. Researchers collected approximately 9.5 milliliters of peripheral blood from every single donor. The sequenced sample was blood. This TCR was recovered from a woman in her 30s in good health. This chain uses TRBV12-3 or TRBV12-4 with TRBJ2-1; perhaps D is TRBD1 or TRBD2 (5 bases each). CDR3: CASSLGELNEQFF. The CDR3 coding sequence is TGTGCCAGCAGTTTGGGGGAACTCAATGAGCAGTTCTTC.